Presented here are 5 T cell receptor beta chains from one specimen sequenced in a study of regulatory T cells in long-lasting Graves disease. Time point indicated: newly diagnosed GD, antithyroid drugs for less than 3 months. Generation of the TCR library employed RNA extracted from PBMCs. Combining iRepertoire HTBI primers with Arm-PCR of CDR3 regions, the authors built TCR beta libraries. TCRdb used MiXCR to reprocess the multiplex PCR reads, holding one entry per CDR3 protein. The sample shows about 460,000 distinct CDR3 sequences, less than 15% of them seen only once. The same specimen was also included in a second study, on T cells in Graves' hyperthyroidism and ophthalmopathy.

The sequencing used peripheral blood mononuclear cells (PBMCs), collected at new diagnosis, from a patient treated with antithyroid drugs. The receptors stem from a woman aged 45-65 years with Graves disease.

This clonotype has at least ten counts. The rearrangement links TRBV2 to TRBJ2-5; 9 nucleotides line up with TRBD1. The junction had 3 bases not matched to a gene; V was cut back by 3 bases and J by 4 bases. Per the germline V gene, CDR1 is SNHLY and CDR2 is FYNNEI. The CDR3 loop spans 14 amino acids. CDR3 region: CASSEGTGSETQYF. The DNA of the CDR3 is TGTGCCAGCAGTGAGGGGACAGGGTCAGAGACCCAGTACTTC.

This clonotype was counted only a few times. This chain joins TRBV3-1 and TRBJ2-1, with D perhaps TRBD1 or TRBD2 (5 bases each). The V gene lost 1 base and the J gene lost 6 bases, with 16 bases spanning the gap. The germline CDR1 and CDR2 sequences are LGHDT and YNNKEL (reference sequence). The CDR3 loop spans 16 amino acids. CDR3: CASSQVSGPPPNEQFF. The CDR3 region has the DNA TGTGCCAGCAGCCAAGTCTCGGGGCCACCCCCCAATGAGCAGTTCTTC.

The chain has TRBV10-3 and TRBJ1-1; tentative D call: TRBD1 (5 bases). The CDR3 spans 13 residues. Germline V lookup: CDR1 ENHRY, CDR2 SYGVKD. Trimming cost V 6 bases and J 5 bases, with 13 bases left between them. CDR3 sequence (DNA): TGTGCCATCAGGAGTCAGGGATGGACTGAAGCTTTCTTT. The encoded protein is CAIRSQGWTEAFF.

This clonotype was counted at least ten times. The chain links TRBV2 to TRBJ2-7, with 8 bases that match TRBD1. The junction had 6 bases not matched to a gene; V was cut back by 6 bases and J by 2 bases. The CDR3 is 14 residues long. The germline V gene has CDR1 SNHLY and CDR2 FYNNEI. CDR3 loop: CASSPDRATYEQYF. For the CDR3, the DNA is TGTGCCAGCAGCCCGGACAGGGCGACCTACGAGCAGTACTTC.

The V gene is TRBV6-1, the J gene TRBJ2-3; no clear D. Germline V gene data show CDR1 as MNHNS and CDR2 as SASEGT. CDR3 length: 12 residues. Between the trimmed V and J ends, which lost 0 bases and 5 bases, there was a span of 3 bases. CDR3 nucleotides: TGTGCCAGCAGTGAAGCGCGAGATACGCAGTATTTT. Its protein product is CASSEARDTQYF.